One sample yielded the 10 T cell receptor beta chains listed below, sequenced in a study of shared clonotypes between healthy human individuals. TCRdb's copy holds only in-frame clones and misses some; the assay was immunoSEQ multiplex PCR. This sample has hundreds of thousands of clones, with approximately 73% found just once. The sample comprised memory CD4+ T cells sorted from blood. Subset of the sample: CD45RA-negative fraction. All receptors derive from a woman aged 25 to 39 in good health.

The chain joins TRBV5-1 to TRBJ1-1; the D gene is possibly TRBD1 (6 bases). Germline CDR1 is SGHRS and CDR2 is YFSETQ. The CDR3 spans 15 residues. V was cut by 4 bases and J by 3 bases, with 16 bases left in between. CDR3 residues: CASSQGHTEHTEAFF. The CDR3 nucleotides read TGCGCCAGCAGCCAGGGGCACACGGAGCACACTGAAGCTTTCTTT.

CDR3 protein: CASAVSRPNEQYF. CDR3 DNA: TGTGCCTCAGCAGTTAGCAGACCAAACGAGCAGTACTTC. The V gene is TRBV27, the J gene TRBJ2-7; the D is unclear. Germline CDR1 is MNHEY and CDR2 is SMNVEV (reference sequence). Trimming removed 11 bases from V and 5 bases from J, with 19 bases in between. The CDR3 is 13 residues long.

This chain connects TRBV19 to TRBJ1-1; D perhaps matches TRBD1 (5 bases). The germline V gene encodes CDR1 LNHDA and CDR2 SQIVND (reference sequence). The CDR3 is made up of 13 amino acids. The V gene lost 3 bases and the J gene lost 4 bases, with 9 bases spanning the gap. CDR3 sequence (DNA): TGTGCCAGTAGTATTCAGGGATCCACTGAAGCTTTCTTT. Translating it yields CASSIQGSTEAFF.

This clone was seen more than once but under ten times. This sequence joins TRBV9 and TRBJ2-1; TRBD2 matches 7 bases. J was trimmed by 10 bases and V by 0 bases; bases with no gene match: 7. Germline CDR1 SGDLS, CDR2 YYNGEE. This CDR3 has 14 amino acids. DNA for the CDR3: TGTGCCAGCAGCGTAGAAGGGACTACGGGCGAGCAGTTCTTC. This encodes CASSVEGTTGEQFF.

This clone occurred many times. The CDR3 loop reads CASSKGLAGGITDTQYF. As DNA, the CDR3 is TGCGCCAGCAGCAAGGGACTAGCGGGAGGAATCACAGATACGCAGTATTTT. The rearrangement links TRBV5-1 to TRBJ2-3; 15 bases line up with TRBD2. The trim removed 4 bases at V and 2 bases at J, leaving 5 bases unmatched. The CDR3 is 17 amino acids. Germline V gives CDR1 SGHRS, CDR2 YFSETQ. The full variable domain, rest sourced from reference TRBV5-1 and TRBJ2-3, is KAGVTQTPRYLIKTRGQQVTLSCSPISGHRSVSWYQQTPGQGLQFLFEYFSETQRNKGNFPGRFSGRQFSNSRSEMNVSTLELGDSALYLCASSKGLAGGITDTQYFGPGTRLTVL.

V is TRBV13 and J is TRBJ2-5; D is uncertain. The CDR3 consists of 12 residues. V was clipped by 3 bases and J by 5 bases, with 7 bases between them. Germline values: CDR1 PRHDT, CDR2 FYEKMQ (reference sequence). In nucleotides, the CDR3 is TGTGCCAGCAGCTTCCATTTCGAGACCCAGTACTTC. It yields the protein CASSFHFETQYF. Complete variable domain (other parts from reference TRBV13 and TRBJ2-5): AAGVIQSPRHLIKEKRETATLKCYPIPRHDTVYWYQQGPGQDPQFLISFYEKMQSDKGSIPDRFSAQQFSDYHSELNMSSLELGDSALYFCASSFHFETQYFGPGTRLLVL.

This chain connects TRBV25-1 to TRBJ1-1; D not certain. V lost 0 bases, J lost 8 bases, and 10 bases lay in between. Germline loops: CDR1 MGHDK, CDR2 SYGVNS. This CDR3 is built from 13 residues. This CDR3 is CASSEYKAEEAFF. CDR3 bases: TGTGCCAGCAGTGAATATAAGGCAGAGGAAGCTTTCTTT.

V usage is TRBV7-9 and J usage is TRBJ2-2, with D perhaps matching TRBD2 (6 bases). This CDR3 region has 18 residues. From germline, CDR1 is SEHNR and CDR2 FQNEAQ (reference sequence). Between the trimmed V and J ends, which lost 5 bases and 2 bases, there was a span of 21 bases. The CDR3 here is CASSRRPSSEENTGELFF. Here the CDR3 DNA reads TGTGCCAGCAGCCGCCGACCCTCTAGCGAAGAAAACACCGGGGAGCTGTTTTTT.

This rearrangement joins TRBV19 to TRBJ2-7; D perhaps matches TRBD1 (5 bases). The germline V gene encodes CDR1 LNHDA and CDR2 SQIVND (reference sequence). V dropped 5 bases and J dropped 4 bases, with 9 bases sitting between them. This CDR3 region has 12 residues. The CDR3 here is CASSSQGYEQYF. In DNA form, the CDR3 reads TGTGCCAGTAGTTCTCAGGGTTACGAGCAGTACTTC.

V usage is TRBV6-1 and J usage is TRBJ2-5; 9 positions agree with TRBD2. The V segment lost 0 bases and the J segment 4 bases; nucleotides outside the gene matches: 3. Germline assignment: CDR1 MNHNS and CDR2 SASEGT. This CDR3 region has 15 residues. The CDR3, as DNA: TGTGCCAGCAGTGAAGCGGCGGGAGGGCCAGAGACCCAGTACTTC. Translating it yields CASSEAAGGPETQYF.